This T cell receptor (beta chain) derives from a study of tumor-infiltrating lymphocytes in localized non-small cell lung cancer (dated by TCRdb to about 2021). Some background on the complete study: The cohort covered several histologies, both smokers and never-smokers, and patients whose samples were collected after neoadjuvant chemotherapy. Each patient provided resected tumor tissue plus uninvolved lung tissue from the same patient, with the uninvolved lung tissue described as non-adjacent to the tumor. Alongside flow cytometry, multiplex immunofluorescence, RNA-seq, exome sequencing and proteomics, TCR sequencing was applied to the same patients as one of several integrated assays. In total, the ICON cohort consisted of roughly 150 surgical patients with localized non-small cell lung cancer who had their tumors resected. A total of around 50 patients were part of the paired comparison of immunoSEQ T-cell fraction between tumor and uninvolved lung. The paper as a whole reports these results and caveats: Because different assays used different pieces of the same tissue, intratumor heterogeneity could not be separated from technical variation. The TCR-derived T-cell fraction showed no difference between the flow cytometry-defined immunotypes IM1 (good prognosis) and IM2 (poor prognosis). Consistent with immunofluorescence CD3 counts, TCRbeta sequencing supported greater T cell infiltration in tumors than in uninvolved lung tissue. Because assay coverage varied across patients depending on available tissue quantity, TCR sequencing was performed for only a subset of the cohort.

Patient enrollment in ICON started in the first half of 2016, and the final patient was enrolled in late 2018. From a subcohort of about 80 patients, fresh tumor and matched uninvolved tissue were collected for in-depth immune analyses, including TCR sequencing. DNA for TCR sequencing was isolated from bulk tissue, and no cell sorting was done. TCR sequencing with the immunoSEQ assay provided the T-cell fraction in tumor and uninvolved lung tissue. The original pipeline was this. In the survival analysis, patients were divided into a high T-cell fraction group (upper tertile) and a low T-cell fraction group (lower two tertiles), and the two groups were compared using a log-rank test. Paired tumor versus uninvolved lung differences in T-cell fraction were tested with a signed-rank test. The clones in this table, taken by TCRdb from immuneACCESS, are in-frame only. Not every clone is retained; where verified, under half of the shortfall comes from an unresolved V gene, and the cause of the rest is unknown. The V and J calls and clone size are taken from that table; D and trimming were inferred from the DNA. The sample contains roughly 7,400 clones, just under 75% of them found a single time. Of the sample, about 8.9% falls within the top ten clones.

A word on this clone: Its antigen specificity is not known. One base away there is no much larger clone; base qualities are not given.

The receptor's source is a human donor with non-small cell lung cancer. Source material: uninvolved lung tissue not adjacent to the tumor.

The base sequence is TGTGCCAGCAGTGTTACCGGGACTAGCAGGTACGAGCAGTACTTC. This translates into CASSVTGTSRYEQYF. The chain is made from TRBV6-1 and TRBJ2-7; the junction holds 9 bases that match TRBD2. Inclusive of the bounding cysteine and phenylalanine, the CDR3 is 15 residues long. Only the CDR3 portion is preserved as DNA: 45 bases, with reading frame beginning at the first base. Clipping removes 4 bases from V and 4 bases from J, with 8 as the unmatched junction base count. Via the germline V gene, CDR1 is MNHNS and CDR2 SASEGT.